This TCR beta chain was documented in a study of OX40 agonist ivuxolimab in advanced cancers. For the study at large: The patients' treatment was ivuxolimab, an agonistic anti-OX40 (CD134) antibody. Among those enrolled, mean age was roughly 62 years (range roughly 20 to 79) and 75% to 85% were male.

With respect to this clone: Its target is not known.

This CDR3 has 11 residues. Trimming removed 3 bases from V and 4 bases from J, with 4 bases in between. Germline CDR1 and CDR2: LNHDA and SQIVND (reference sequence). Study findings and constraints: There were, on average, more expanded clones in CD8+ T cells than in CD4+.

Repertoires were generated with immunoSEQ multiplex PCR, while TCRdb's copy carries only in-frame clones and drops some. This sample has 50,000 to 70,000 clones, with approximately 86% found just once. Sequencing was performed on CD4+ or CD8+ T cells sorted from blood, taken in a trial of the OX40 agonist ivuxolimab. This clonotype originated in an adult with an advanced solid tumor such as melanoma, head and neck, liver or kidney cancer. The gene calls are TRBV19 and TRBJ2-7, with unresolved D. In DNA form, the CDR3 reads TGTGCCAGTAGTATTCTATACGAGCAGTACTTC. It codes for CASSILYEQYF.